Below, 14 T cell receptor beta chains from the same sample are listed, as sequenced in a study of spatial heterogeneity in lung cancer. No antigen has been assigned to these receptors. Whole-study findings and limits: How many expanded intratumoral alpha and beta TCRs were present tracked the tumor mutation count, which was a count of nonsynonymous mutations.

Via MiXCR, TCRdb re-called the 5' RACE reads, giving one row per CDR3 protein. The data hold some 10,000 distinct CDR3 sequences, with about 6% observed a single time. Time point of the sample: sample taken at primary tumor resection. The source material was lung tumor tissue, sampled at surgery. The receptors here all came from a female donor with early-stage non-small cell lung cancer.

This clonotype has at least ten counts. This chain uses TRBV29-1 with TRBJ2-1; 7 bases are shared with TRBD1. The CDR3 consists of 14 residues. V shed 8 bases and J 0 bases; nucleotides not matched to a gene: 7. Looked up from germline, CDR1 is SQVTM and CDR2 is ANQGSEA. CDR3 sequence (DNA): TGCAGCACCAACCGGGACAGCTCCTACAATGAGCAGTTCTTC. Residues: CSTNRDSSYNEQFF.

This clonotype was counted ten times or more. The CDR3 reads CASSFDDVETQYF. DNA for the CDR3: TGTGCCAGCAGCTTCGACGATGTAGAGACCCAGTACTTC. The chain couples TRBV5-6 to TRBJ2-5; D uncertain. This CDR3 contains 13 residues. The germline V and J ends were trimmed by 2 bases and 4 bases, with 9 bases remaining between them. Germline V gives CDR1 SGHDT, CDR2 YYEEEE.

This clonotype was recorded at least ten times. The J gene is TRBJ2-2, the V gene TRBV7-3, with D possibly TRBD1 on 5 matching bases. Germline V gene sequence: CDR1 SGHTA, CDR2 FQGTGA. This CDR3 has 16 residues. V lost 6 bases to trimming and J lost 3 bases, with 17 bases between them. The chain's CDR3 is CASSRSGNPDTGELFF. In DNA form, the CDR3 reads TGTGCCAGCAGTAGATCAGGGAATCCGGACACCGGGGAGCTGTTTTTT.

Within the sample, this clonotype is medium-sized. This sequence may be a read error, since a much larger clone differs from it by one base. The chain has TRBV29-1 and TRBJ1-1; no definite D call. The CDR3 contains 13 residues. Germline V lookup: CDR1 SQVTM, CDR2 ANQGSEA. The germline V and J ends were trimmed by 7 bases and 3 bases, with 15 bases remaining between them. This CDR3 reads CSASKSPDTEAFF. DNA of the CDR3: TGCAGCGCTTCGAAATCCCCGGACACTGAAGCTTTCTTT.

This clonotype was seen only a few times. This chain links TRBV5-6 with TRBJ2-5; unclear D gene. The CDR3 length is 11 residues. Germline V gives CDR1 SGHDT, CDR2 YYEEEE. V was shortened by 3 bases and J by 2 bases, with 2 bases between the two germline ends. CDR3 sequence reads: CASSSQETQYF. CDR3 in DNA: TGTGCCAGCAGCTCGCAAGAGACCCAGTACTTC.

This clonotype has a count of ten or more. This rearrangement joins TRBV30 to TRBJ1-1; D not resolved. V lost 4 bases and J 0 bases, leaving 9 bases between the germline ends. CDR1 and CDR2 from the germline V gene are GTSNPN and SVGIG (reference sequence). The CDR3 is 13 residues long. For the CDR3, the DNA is TGTGCCTGGACCTTAAAGGTGAACACTGAAGCTTTCTTT. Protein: CAWTLKVNTEAFF.

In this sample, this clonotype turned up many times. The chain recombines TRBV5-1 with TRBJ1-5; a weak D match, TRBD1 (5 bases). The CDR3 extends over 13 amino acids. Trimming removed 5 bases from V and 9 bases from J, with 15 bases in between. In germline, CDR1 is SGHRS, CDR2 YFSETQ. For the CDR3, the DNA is TGCGCCAGCAGTCCGTCAGGGTTACCGCCCCAGCATTTT. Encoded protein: CASSPSGLPPQHF.

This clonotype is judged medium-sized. CDR3 nucleotide sequence: TGTGCCAGCAGGTCGGGCAGTGATAATTCACCCCTCCACTTT. This codes for CASRSGSDNSPLHF. The chain combines TRBV6-5 with TRBJ1-6; D ambiguous. Germline lookup yields CDR1 MNHEY and CDR2 SVGAGI. Deletions cut 6 bases from V and 5 bases from J, with 11 bases between. The CDR3 runs 14 residues.

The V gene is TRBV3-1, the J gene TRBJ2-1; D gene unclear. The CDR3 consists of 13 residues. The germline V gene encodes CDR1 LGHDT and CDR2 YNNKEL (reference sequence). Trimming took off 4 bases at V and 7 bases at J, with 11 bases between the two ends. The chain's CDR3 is CASSPLVYNEQFF. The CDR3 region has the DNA TGTGCCAGCAGCCCTCTTGTCTATAATGAGCAGTTCTTC.

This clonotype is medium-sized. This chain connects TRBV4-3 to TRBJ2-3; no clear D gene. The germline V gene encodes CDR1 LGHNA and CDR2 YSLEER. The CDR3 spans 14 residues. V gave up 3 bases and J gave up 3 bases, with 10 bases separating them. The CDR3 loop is CASSQFSRTDTQYF. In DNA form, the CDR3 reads TGCGCCAGCAGCCAGTTCTCCAGGACAGATACGCAGTATTTT.

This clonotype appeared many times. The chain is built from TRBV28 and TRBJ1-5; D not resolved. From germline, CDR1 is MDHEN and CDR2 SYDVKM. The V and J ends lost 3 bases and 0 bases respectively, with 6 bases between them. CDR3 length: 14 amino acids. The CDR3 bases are TGTGCCAGCAGTTTTCCCAGTAGCAATCAGCCCCAGCATTTT. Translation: CASSFPSSNQPQHF.

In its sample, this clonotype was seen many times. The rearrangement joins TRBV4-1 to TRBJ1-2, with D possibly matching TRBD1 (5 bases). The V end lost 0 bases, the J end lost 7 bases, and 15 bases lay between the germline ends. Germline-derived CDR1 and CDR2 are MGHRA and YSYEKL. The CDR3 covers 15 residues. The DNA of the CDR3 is TGCGCCAGCAGCCAAGAATGGGGCCCAAAAAGTGGCTACACCTTC. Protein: CASSQEWGPKSGYTF.

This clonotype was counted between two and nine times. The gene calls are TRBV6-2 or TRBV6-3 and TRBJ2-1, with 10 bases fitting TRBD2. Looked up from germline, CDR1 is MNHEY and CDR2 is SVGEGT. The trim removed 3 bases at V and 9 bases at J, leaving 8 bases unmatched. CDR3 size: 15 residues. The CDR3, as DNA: TGTGCCAGCAGTTATCTCCTAGCGGGAGATGGTGAGCAGTTCTTC. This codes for CASSYLLAGDGEQFF.

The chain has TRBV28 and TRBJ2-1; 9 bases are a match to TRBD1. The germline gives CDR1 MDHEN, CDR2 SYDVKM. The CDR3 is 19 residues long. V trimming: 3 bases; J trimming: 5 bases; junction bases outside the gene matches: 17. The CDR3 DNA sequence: TGTGCCAGCAGTTTTGCGCGGGACAGGGTTGGTTTTTACAACAATGAGCAGTTCTTC. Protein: CASSFARDRVGFYNNEQFF.